The 10 T cell receptor beta chains presented below share a single source sample, sequenced in a study of blood T cells in healthy people across ages. A second about 7 to 11 cycle PCR used barcoded and J-beta primers. TCRdb re-derived calls from the 5' RACE reads in MiXCR, one entry per CDR3 protein. Of some 1 million distinct CDR3 sequences listed, more than 40% are singletons. Sequenced input: blood. Receptors were obtained from a woman aged 60 to 75 in good health.

The chain links TRBV10-3 to TRBJ2-7, with TRBD2 identical over 12 bases. CDR3 size: 14 residues. Per germline, CDR1 ENHRY and CDR2 SYGVKD. The V gene end was trimmed by 6 bases and the J gene end by 5 bases; junction bases not matched to a gene: 5. This CDR3 is CAIRPGLAGHEQYF. As DNA, the CDR3 is TGTGCCATCAGGCCGGGACTAGCGGGCCACGAGCAGTACTTC.

The V call is TRBV14, the J call TRBJ2-3, with 7 bases matching TRBD1. CDR1 and CDR2 from the germline V gene are SGHDN and FVKESK. This CDR3 is built from 15 residues. Unmatched junction bases numbered 4, after V lost 3 bases and J lost 1 base. This chain's CDR3 is CASSQTGWGTDTQYF. The CDR3 bases are TGTGCCAGCAGCCAGACAGGGTGGGGCACAGATACGCAGTATTTT.

This clonotype was detected many times. The chain links TRBV4-1 to TRBJ2-5, with D possibly called TRBD1 or TRBD2 (5 bases each). This CDR3 region has 15 residues. Germline loops: CDR1 MGHRA, CDR2 YSYEKL. V was trimmed by 5 bases and J by 0 bases, leaving 13 bases between them. The DNA of the CDR3 is TGCGCCAGCAGCGCCGGGACCCAGCACCAAGAGACCCAGTACTTC. Protein: CASSAGTQHQETQYF.

J is TRBJ2-1 and V is TRBV25-1, with 14 bases that match TRBD2. Trimming at V came to 4 bases and at J to 12 bases, leaving 11 bases not matched to a gene. CDR1 and CDR2 (germline): MGHDK, SYGVNS. This CDR3 has 16 residues. This chain's CDR3 is CASSAPGLAGAGGQFF. DNA of the CDR3: TGTGCCAGCAGTGCACCGGGACTAGCGGGAGCCGGTGGGCAGTTCTTC. Together with reference TRBV25-1 and TRBJ2-1, the CDR3 gives the full variable domain: EADIYQTPRYLVIGTGKKITLECSQTMGHDKMYWYQQDPGMELHLIHYSYGVNSTEKGDLSSESTVSRIRTEHFPLTLESARPSHTSQYLCASSAPGLAGAGGQFFGPGTRLTVL.

This clonotype was seen a handful of times. This chain connects TRBV29-1 to TRBJ2-1; TRBD1 or TRBD2 may be the D gene (5 bases each). V was trimmed by 8 bases and J by 0 bases, leaving 14 bases between them. CDR3 length equals 14 residues. Germline V lookup: CDR1 SQVTM, CDR2 ANQGSEA. CDR3 nucleotides: TGCAGCTGTTCGGACACTAGCTCCTACAATGAGCAGTTCTTC. Its protein product is CSCSDTSSYNEQFF.

This chain links TRBV5-1 with TRBJ1-4; unclear D gene. Germline V gives CDR1 SGHRS, CDR2 YFSETQ. The CDR3 totals 17 residues. V was shortened by 2 bases and J by 0 bases, with 14 bases between the two germline ends. The CDR3: CASSLSRPRATNEKLFF. CDR3 bases: TGCGCCAGCAGCTTATCCAGGCCCCGTGCAACTAATGAAAAACTGTTTTTT.

This chain connects TRBV5-6 to TRBJ2-1; 13 bases match TRBD2. Germline CDR1 SGHDT, CDR2 YYEEEE. Trimming removed 4 bases from V and 4 bases from J; junction bases left unmatched: 5. This CDR3 is 16 amino acids long. The CDR3 sequence: CASSRTGLAGYNEQFF. In nucleotides, the CDR3 is TGTGCCAGCAGCCGTACGGGACTAGCGGGGTACAATGAGCAGTTCTTC.

The rearrangement links TRBV24-1 to TRBJ2-5; the D is unclear. This CDR3 is 13 amino acids long. CDR1 and CDR2 from the germline V gene are KGHDR and SFDVKD. With 3 bases removed from V and 4 bases from J, the gap between germline ends came to 8 bases. The CDR3 region has the DNA TGTGCCACCAGTGATCCGGGTAGAGAGACCCAGTACTTC. It codes for CATSDPGRETQYF.

The V and J genes are TRBV7-8 and TRBJ2-3; no clear D gene. CDR1 and CDR2 (germline): SGHVS, FQNEAQ. V was trimmed by 8 bases and J by 2 bases, leaving 14 bases between them. The length of the CDR3 is 14 residues. This chain's CDR3 is CASLNRLDTDTQYF. The CDR3 DNA sequence: TGTGCCAGCCTCAATCGGCTGGACACAGATACGCAGTATTTT.

A few counts support this clonotype. The genes are TRBV7-8 and TRBJ2-5; 7 bases fit TRBD2. Germline V gene data show CDR1 as SGHVS and CDR2 as FQNEAQ. The CDR3 sequence is 15 residues long. V was pared by 0 bases and J by 2 bases, with 3 bases of the junction left unmatched. The CDR3 sequence: CASSLARDYQETQYF. CDR3 nucleotides: TGTGCCAGCAGCTTAGCAAGGGACTATCAAGAGACCCAGTACTTC. The variable domain in full, completed from reference TRBV7-8 and TRBJ2-5, reads GAGVSQSPRYKVAKRGQDVALRCDPISGHVSLFWYQQALGQGPEFLTYFQNEAQLDKSGLPSDRFFAERPEGSVSTLKIQRTQQEDSAVYLCASSLARDYQETQYFGPGTRLLVL.